The 9 T cell receptor beta chains reported below all come from one sample, sequenced in a study of OX40 agonist ivuxolimab in advanced cancers. Receptor amplification or capture employed the immunoSEQ multiplex PCR assay. Here the immuneACCESS table is served through TCRdb, limited to in-frame sequences with V and J called. Missing clones are a known gap in these copies; in checked studies unresolved V genes cover under half, and the rest lacks a known reason. The sample table lists approximately 44,000 clones, approximately 90% of them with a count of one. The ten largest clonotypes hold around 30% of the sample. The sequences come from CD4+ or CD8+ T cells sorted from blood, collected in a trial of the OX40 agonist ivuxolimab. These receptors all come from an adult with an advanced solid tumor such as melanoma, head and neck, liver or kidney cancer.

The count of this clone is one. The chain carries TRBV7-9 and TRBJ2-1; D gene uncertain. CDR3 length: 12 amino acids. Deletions cut 0 bases from V and 4 bases from J, with 1 base between. Germline V gene data show CDR1 as SEHNR and CDR2 as FQNEAQ (reference sequence). CDR3: CASSLAYNEQFF. As DNA, the CDR3 is TGTGCCAGCAGCTTAGCTTACAATGAGCAGTTCTTC.

V and J are TRBV9 and TRBJ1-2; D possibly corresponds to TRBD1 (5 bases). Germline assignment: CDR1 SGDLS and CDR2 YYNGEE. The CDR3 runs to 15 residues. Trimming left V 4 bases short and J 2 bases short, with 15 bases between. CDR3 DNA sequence: TGTGCCAGCAGCCCTCGCGGGGGTCCAAACTATGGCTACACCTTC. Translating it yields CASSPRGGPNYGYTF.

This chain joins TRBV27 and TRBJ1-6; D call uncertain. The CDR3 has 12 residues. CDR1 and CDR2 (germline): MNHEY, SMNVEV (reference sequence). The V end lost 4 bases, the J end lost 7 bases, and 5 bases lay between the germline ends. The CDR3, as DNA: TGTGCCAGCAGTTATGGGAATTCACCCCTCCACTTT. As protein: CASSYGNSPLHF.

The chain combines TRBV6-6 with TRBJ1-4, with D unresolved. In germline, CDR1 is MNHNY, CDR2 SVGAGI (reference sequence). The CDR3 has 15 amino acids. Between the trimmed V and J ends, which lost 3 bases and 7 bases, there was a span of 15 bases. The DNA of the CDR3 is TGTGCCAGCAGTTATTTAATAGGGCTGGGTGAAAAACTGTTTTTT. Translating it yields CASSYLIGLGEKLFF.

This chain joins TRBV7-9 and TRBJ1-2; no clear D. The V end lost 1 base, the J end lost 0 bases, and 6 bases lay between the germline ends. The CDR3 length is 14 residues. Germline CDR1 is SEHNR and CDR2 is FQNEAQ (reference sequence). CDR3 region: CASSLVGPNYGYTF. Here the CDR3 DNA reads TGTGCCAGCAGCTTAGTCGGACCTAACTATGGCTACACCTTC.

The chain is built from TRBV6-6 and TRBJ2-3; D is perhaps TRBD2 (6 bases). V was clipped by 7 bases and J by 1 base, with 15 bases between them. CDR3 size: 15 residues. The germline gives CDR1 MNHNY, CDR2 SVGAGI (reference sequence). CDR3 nucleotide sequence: TGTGCCAGCACCCCAAGCGGGTATCGCACAGATACGCAGTATTTT. Translating gives CASTPSGYRTDTQYF.

The table lists this clone with a few counts. The V call is TRBV15, the J call TRBJ1-2; 9 bases fit TRBD1. The J segment lost 4 bases and the V segment lost 5 bases, leaving 2 bases of the junction unmatched. The germline V gene encodes CDR1 LNHNV and CDR2 YYDKDF (reference sequence). The CDR3 has 13 amino acids. CDR3 residues: CATSWGQGYGYTF. As DNA, the CDR3 is TGTGCCACCAGCTGGGGACAGGGCTATGGCTACACCTTC. The full variable domain, its missing parts supplied by reference TRBV15 and TRBJ1-2, is DAMVIQNPRYQVTQFGKPVTLSCSQTLNHNVMYWYQQKSSQAPKLLFHYYDKDFNNEADTPDNFQSRRPNTSFCFLDIRSPGLGDTAMYLCATSWGQGYGYTFGSGTRLTVV.

The J gene is TRBJ2-3, the V gene TRBV9; the D gene is possibly TRBD2 (6 bases). Germline CDR1 reads SGDLS; CDR2 reads YYNGEE. The CDR3 is 15 residues long. V lost 2 bases, J lost 4 bases, and 14 bases lay in between. The CDR3 region is CASSVSGGDADTQYF. The DNA of the CDR3 is TGTGCCAGCAGCGTTTCCGGGGGAGACGCAGATACGCAGTATTTT.

A few counts support this clone. The chain joins TRBV5-5 to TRBJ1-1; D remains ambiguous. V was trimmed by 1 base and J by 1 base, leaving 5 bases between them. Germline-derived CDR1 and CDR2 are SGHKS and YYEKEE (reference sequence). This CDR3 is 13 amino acids long. CDR3 protein: CASSLTPNTEAFF. In nucleotides, the CDR3 is TGTGCCAGCAGCTTGACACCGAACACTGAAGCTTTCTTT.